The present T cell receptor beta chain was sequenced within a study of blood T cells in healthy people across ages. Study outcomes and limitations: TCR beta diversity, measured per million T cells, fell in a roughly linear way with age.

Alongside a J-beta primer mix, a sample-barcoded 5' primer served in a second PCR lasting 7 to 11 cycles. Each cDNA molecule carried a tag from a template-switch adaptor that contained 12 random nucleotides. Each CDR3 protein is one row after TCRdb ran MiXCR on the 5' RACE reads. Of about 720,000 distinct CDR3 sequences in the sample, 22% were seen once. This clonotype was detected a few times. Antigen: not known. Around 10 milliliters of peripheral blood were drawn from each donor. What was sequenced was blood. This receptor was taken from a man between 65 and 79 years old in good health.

DNA of the CDR3: TGTGCCAGCAGCACCTGGACAGGATCTAGCACAGATACGCAGTATTTT. It is translated as CASSTWTGSSTDTQYF. The gene calls are TRBV14 and TRBJ2-3; TRBD1 matches at 7 bases. The J segment lost 0 bases and the V segment lost 5 bases, leaving 8 bases of the junction unmatched. The CDR3 is made up of 16 amino acids. Germline V gene lookup returns CDR1 SGHDN and CDR2 FVKESK.